This T cell receptor (beta chain) was captured in a study of T cells after yellow fever vaccination. The 5'RACE template-switching step produced TCR cDNA and added a universal primer site and UMIs. TCRdb used MiXCR to reprocess the 5' RACE reads, holding one entry per CDR3 protein. The data contain approximately 110,000 distinct CDR3 sequences, around 8% of them singletons. Study-wide results and caveats: A minor fraction of clonotypes spanned both CD4 and CD8 compartments. Abundant clonotypes from the bulk population could have been carried over as contaminants into FACS-sorted repertoires.

The V segment lost 4 bases and the J segment 2 bases; nucleotides outside the gene matches: 5. This CDR3 is 16 amino acids long. Germline CDR1 is SGHDT and CDR2 is YYEEEE. This clonotype was counted many times. Its antigen is currently unknown. The genes are TRBV5-6 and TRBJ2-1; 11 nucleotides align to TRBD2. The sample consisted of CD8+ T cells sorted from PBMCs, taken 45 days after the yellow fever booster vaccination. This clonotype was obtained from a man aged 25 to 45 who received the YFV17D yellow fever vaccine. The CDR3 nucleotides are TGTGCCAGCAGCCCCCTAGCGGGAGGAGCCTACAATGAGCAGTTCTTC. The encoded protein is CASSPLAGGAYNEQFF.